One and the same sample provided the 5 T cell receptor beta chains below, sequenced in a study of neurological immune-mediated disorders. One entry per CDR3 protein, called by TCRdb with MiXCR from the 5' RACE reads. The table has about 48,000 distinct CDR3 sequences, about 26% seen once; the top ten hold 20% to 30%. Material for sequencing was PBMCs. The receptors originated from a woman aged 70 to 79 in good health.

The genes are TRBV7-9 and TRBJ1-1, with TRBD1 matching 7 bases. CDR1 SEHNR and CDR2 FQNEAQ come from the germline V gene (reference sequence). V shed 3 bases and J 4 bases; nucleotides not matched to a gene: 5. The CDR3 sequence is 14 residues long. The CDR3 bases are TGTGCCAGCAGCTTGCAGGGGGGGGCCACTGAAGCTTTCTTT. Its protein product is CASSLQGGATEAFF.

The chain has TRBV24-1 and TRBJ2-3, with D uncertain. Germline V CDR1 and CDR2: KGHDR, SFDVKD. Trimming removed 1 base from V and 2 bases from J, with 6 bases in between. There are 14 residues in the CDR3. The CDR3 bases are TGTGCCACCAGTGATTTTTCGGACACAGATACGCAGTATTTT. It specifies CATSDFSDTDTQYF.

The sample holds many counts of this clonotype. The gene calls are TRBV15 and TRBJ2-1; the D gene is possibly TRBD1 (5 bases). V lost 3 bases and J 3 bases, leaving 9 bases between the germline ends. Germline CDR1 LNHNV, CDR2 YYDKDF (reference sequence). The CDR3 totals 14 residues. The CDR3 loop reads CATSSRGSYNEQFF. CDR3 DNA: TGTGCCACCAGCAGTAGGGGTAGCTACAATGAGCAGTTCTTC.

This clonotype occurred many times. The chain links TRBV20-1 to TRBJ2-3; D is undetermined. V was trimmed by 0 bases and J by 4 bases, leaving 14 bases between them. The germline gives CDR1 DFQATT, CDR2 SNEGSKA (reference sequence). This CDR3 is built from 15 residues. The CDR3 nucleotides are TGCAGTGCTAGAGAATTCCATCGTAGGTCAGATACGCAGTATTTT. This encodes CSAREFHRRSDTQYF.

The sample holds many counts of this clonotype. The genes are TRBV15 and TRBJ2-1; TRBD2 might be the D (5 bases). This CDR3 is built from 17 residues. Trimming left V 0 bases short and J 7 bases short, with 19 bases between. Germline V gives CDR1 LNHNV, CDR2 YYDKDF (reference sequence). CDR3 sequence reads: CATSRDRQTGSWNEQFF. The DNA of the CDR3 is TGTGCCACCAGCAGAGATCGGCAAACGGGAAGTTGGAATGAGCAGTTCTTC.